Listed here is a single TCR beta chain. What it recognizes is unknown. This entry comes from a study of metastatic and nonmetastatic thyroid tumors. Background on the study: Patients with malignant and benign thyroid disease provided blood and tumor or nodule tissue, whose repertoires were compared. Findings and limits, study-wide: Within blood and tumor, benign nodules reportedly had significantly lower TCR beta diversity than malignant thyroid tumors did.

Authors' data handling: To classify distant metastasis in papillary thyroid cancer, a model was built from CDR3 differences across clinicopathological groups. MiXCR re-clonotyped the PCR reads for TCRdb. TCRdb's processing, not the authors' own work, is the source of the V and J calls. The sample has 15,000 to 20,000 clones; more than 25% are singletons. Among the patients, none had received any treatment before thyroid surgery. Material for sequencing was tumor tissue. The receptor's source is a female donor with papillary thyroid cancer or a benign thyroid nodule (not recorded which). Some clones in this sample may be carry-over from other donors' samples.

CDR3 nucleotides: TGTGCCAGCAGCTTAGGTCCGGGACTAGCGGGGGGTGAGCAGTTCTTC. It specifies CASSLGPGLAGGEQFF. The chain is built from TRBV11-2 and TRBJ2-1, with 15 bases that match TRBD2. The CDR3 is 16 residues long. V lost 1 base and J lost 9; bases outside the gene matches: 4. Germline CDR1 is SGHAT and CDR2 is FQNNGV.